This TCR beta chain was captured in a study of T cells after yellow fever vaccination. Ten or more counts support this clonotype. Per the germline V gene, CDR1 is DFQATT and CDR2 is SNEGSKA (reference sequence). The ends were cut back, 4 bases at V and 2 bases at J, with 8 bases in the middle. This CDR3 has 13 amino acids. Making TCR cDNA involved 5'RACE template switching, which added UMIs and a universal primer site. TCRdb fed the 5' RACE reads into MiXCR, producing one record per CDR3 protein. This table holds about 150,000 distinct CDR3 sequences, approximately 6.6% found once. V and J are TRBV20-1 and TRBJ2-2, with a weak D call TRBD1 (6 bases). Sequences were derived from CD4+ T cells sorted from PBMCs, sampled 10 days after the yellow fever booster vaccination. The clonotype comes from a young man who received the YFV17D yellow fever vaccine. Written as DNA, the CDR3 is TGCAGTGCTAAGGACAGAAACACCGGGGAGCTGTTTTTT. Encoded protein: CSAKDRNTGELFF.